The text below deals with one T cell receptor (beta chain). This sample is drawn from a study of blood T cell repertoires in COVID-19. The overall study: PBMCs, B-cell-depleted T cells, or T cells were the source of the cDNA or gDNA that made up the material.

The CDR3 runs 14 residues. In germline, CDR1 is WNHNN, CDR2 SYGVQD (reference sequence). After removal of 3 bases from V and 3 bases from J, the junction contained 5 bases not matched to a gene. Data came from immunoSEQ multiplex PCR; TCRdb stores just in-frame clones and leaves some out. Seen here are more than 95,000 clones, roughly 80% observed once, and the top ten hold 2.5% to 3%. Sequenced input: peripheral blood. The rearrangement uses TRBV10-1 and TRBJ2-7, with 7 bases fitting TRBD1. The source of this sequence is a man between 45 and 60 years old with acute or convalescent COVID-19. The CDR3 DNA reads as TGCGCCAGCAGTGAACTCTCAGGGGGCTACGAGCAGTACTTC. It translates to CASSELSGGYEQYF.